The T cell receptor (beta chain) described here comes from a study of immune heterogeneity within non-small cell lung tumors. This clonotype was seen ten or more times. A multiplex PCR containing 32 V primers and 13 J primers was used to amplify TCR beta CDR3. TCRdb reprocessed the multiplex PCR reads with MiXCR, giving one entry per CDR3 protein. This sample carries 9,400 or so distinct CDR3 sequences, 31% of them seen once, and the ten largest clones take roughly 12%. Bulk tumor genomic DNA, around 600 ng per sample, was the template. The authors collected several far-apart biopsies from each primary tumor during surgery. Patients underwent curative surgery for untreated, newly diagnosed non-small cell lung cancer. Sequenced material: lung tumor tissue. The TCR originated in a man in his sixties with non-small cell lung cancer.

The CDR3 loop is CASSRENTEAFF. CDR3 nucleotides: TGTGCCAGCAGTCGGGAGAACACTGAAGCTTTCTTT. This sequence joins TRBV2 and TRBJ1-1; D not certain. This CDR3 has 12 amino acids. Germline V gives CDR1 SNHLY, CDR2 FYNNEI. V was pared by 5 bases and J by 1 base, with 5 bases between.